The source of this T cell receptor (beta chain) is a study of PD-1 blockade in classical Hodgkin lymphoma. This CDR3 is 17 amino acids long. The junction had 8 bases not matched to a gene; V was cut back by 5 bases and J by 0 bases. The germline V gene has CDR1 MNHEY and CDR2 SMNVEV (reference sequence). The repertoire was sequenced with immunoSEQ multiplex PCR; TCRdb's copy has only in-frame clones and lacks some. The data show about 84,000 clones, 89% seen once. All the patients suffered relapse after autologous stem cell transplantation, and brentuximab vedotin exposure differed. This chain connects TRBV27 to TRBJ1-2; 11 positions match TRBD1. The material sequenced was peripheral blood mononuclear cells (PBMCs), taken at baseline. The TCR was taken from a human donor with classical Hodgkin lymphoma. The CDR3 spells CASSPGTGGSANYGYTF. As DNA, the CDR3 is TGTGCCAGCAGTCCCGGGACAGGGGGGTCGGCTAACTATGGCTACACCTTC.